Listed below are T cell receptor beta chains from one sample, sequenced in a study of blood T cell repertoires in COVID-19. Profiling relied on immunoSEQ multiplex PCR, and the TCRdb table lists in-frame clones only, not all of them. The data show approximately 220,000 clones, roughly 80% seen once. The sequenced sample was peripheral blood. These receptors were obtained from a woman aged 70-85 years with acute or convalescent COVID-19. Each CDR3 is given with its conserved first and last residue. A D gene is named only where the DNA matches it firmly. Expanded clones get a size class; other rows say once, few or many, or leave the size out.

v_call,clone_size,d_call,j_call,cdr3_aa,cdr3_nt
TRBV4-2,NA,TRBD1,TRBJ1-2,CASSQPDRVEYGYTF,TGTGCCAGCAGCCAACCGGACAGGGTTGAGTATGGCTACACCTTC
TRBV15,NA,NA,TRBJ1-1,CATSRGPGVGAEAFF,TGTGCCACCAGCAGAGGGCCGGGGGTCGGGGCTGAAGCTTTCTTT
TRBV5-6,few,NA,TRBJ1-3,CASSSDSSSGNTIYF,TGTGCCAGCAGCTCTGACAGTTCTAGTGGAAACACCATATATTTT
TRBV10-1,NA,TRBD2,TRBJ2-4,CASSAGRGGENIQYF,TGCGCCAGCAGTGCTGGGCGGGGGGGCGAAAACATTCAGTACTTC
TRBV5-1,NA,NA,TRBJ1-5,CASSLDSYSNQPQHF,TGCGCCAGCAGCTTGGACAGCTATAGCAATCAGCCCCAGCATTTT
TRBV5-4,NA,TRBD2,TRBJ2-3,CASSFASGGTDTQYF,TGTGCCAGCAGCTTTGCTAGCGGGGGCACAGATACGCAGTATTTT
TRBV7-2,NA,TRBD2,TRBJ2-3,CASSLVGGGTDTQYF,TGTGCCAGCAGCTTAGTCGGGGGGGGCACAGATACGCAGTATTTT
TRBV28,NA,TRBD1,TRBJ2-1,CASTLGQTYNEQFF,TGTGCCAGCACCTTGGGACAGACCTACAATGAGCAGTTCTTC
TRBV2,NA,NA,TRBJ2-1,CASKTESSSYNEQFF,TGTGCCAGCAAGACAGAGTCCAGCTCCTACAATGAGCAGTTCTTC
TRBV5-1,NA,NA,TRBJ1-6,CASSLAGSSYNSPLHF,TGCGCCAGCAGCTTGGCAGGCAGCTCCTATAATTCACCCCTCCACTTT
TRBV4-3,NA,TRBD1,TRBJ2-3,CASSARQGTYTDTQYF,TGCGCCAGCAGCGCCCGACAGGGGACCTACACAGATACGCAGTATTTT
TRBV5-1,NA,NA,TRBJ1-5,CASSLEGLYQPQHF,TGCGCCAGCAGCTTGGAGGGGCTCTATCAGCCCCAGCATTTT
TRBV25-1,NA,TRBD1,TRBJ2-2,CASSGETGNLGELFF,TGTGCCAGCAGTGGCGAGACAGGGAATTTGGGGGAGCTGTTTTTT
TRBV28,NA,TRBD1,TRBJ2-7,CASSLPQGVTYEQYF,TGTGCCAGCAGTTTGCCACAGGGGGTCACCTACGAGCAGTACTTC
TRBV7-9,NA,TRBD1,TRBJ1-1,CASSLMGGQGTEAFF,TGTGCCAGCAGCTTGATGGGGGGACAGGGCACTGAAGCTTTCTTT
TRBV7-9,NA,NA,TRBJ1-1,CASSSGLWNTEAFF,TGTGCCAGCAGCTCTGGACTGTGGAACACTGAAGCTTTCTTT
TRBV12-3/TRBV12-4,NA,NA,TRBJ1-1,CASSITTTTEAFF,TGTGCCAGCAGTATAACCACTACAACTGAAGCTTTCTTT
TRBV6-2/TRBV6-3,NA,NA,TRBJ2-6,CASSPFSSGANVLTF,TGTGCCAGCAGTCCCTTTAGCTCTGGGGCCAACGTCCTGACTTTC
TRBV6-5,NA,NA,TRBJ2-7,CASSSAGIIYEQYF,TGTGCCAGCAGTTCGGCCGGGATCATCTACGAGCAGTACTTC
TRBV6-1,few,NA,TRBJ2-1,CASSEAYGSSYNEQFF,TGTGCCAGCAGTGAAGCATACGGGAGCTCCTACAATGAGCAGTTCTTC
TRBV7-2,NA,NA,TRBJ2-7,CASSEQGNEQYF,TGTGCCAGCAGCGAACAGGGAAACGAGCAGTACTTC
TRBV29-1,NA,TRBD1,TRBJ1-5,CSVGQGSNQPQHF,TGCAGCGTTGGACAGGGCAGCAATCAGCCCCAGCATTTT
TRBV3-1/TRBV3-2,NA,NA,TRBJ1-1,CASSLRGTFNTEAFF,TGTGCCAGCAGCCTGAGGGGGACATTCAACACTGAAGCTTTCTTT
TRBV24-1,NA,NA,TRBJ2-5,CATSDSETGKQETQYF,TGTGCCACCAGTGATTCGGAAACAGGGAAACAAGAGACCCAGTACTTC
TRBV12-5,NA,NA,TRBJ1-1,CASGSEDREAFF,TGTGCTAGTGGCTCCGAGGACAGAGAAGCTTTCTTT
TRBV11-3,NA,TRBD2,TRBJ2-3,CASSLSGGTTDTQYF,TGTGCCAGCAGCCTGAGCGGGGGGACCACAGATACGCAGTATTTT
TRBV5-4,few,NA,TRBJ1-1,CASSHQGSNTEAFF,TGTGCCAGCAGCCACCAGGGGTCTAACACTGAAGCTTTCTTT
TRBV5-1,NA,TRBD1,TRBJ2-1,CASSFPGGNEQFF,TGCGCCAGCAGCTTTCCAGGGGGCAATGAGCAGTTCTTC
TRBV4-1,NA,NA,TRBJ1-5,CASSQVSGGSNQPQHF,TGCGCCAGCAGCCAAGTCTCGGGGGGCAGCAATCAGCCCCAGCATTTT
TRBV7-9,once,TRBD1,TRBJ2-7,CASSGHRGSYEQYF,TGTGCCAGCAGCGGACACAGGGGAAGTTACGAGCAGTACTTC
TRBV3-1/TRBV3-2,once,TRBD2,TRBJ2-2,CASSQGLAGTGELFF,TGTGCCAGCAGCCAAGGACTAGCGGGGACCGGGGAGCTGTTTTTT
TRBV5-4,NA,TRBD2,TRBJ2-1,CASSLTSGGGWNEQFF,TGTGCCAGCAGCTTGACTAGCGGGGGGGGTTGGAATGAGCAGTTCTTC
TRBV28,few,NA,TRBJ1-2,CASSDRNTNYGYTF,TGTGCCAGCAGTGACAGGAATACTAACTATGGCTACACCTTC
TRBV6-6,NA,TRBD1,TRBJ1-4,CASSFNRGLDEKLFF,TGTGCCAGCAGTTTCAACAGGGGGCTGGATGAAAAACTGTTTTTT
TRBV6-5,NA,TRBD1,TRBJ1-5,CASRGTVNQPQHF,TGTGCCAGCAGGGGGACAGTGAATCAGCCCCAGCATTTT
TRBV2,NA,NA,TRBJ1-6,CASSTGFLNSPLHF,TGTGCCAGCAGTACCGGGTTCCTTAATTCACCCCTCCACTTT
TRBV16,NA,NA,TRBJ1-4,CASSQWAENIEKLFF,TGTGCCAGCAGCCAATGGGCAGAGAACATCGAAAAACTGTTTTTT
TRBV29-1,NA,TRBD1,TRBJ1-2,CSVLGQGAYGYTF,TGCAGCGTCCTGGGACAGGGGGCCTATGGCTACACCTTC
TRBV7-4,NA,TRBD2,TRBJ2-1,CASSLDQLRLAGGKRQFF,TGTGCCAGCAGCTTAGATCAGTTAAGGCTAGCGGGGGGAAAACGGCAGTTCTTC
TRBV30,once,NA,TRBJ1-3,CAWSVGGTIAGNTIYF,TGTGCCTGGAGTGTGGGGGGGACAATAGCTGGAAACACCATATATTTT
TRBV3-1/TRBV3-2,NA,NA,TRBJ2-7,CASSRGQMYEQYF,TGTGCCAGCAGCCGTGGACAGATGTACGAGCAGTACTTC
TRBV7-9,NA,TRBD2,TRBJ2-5,CASSLDGGGASETQYF,TGTGCCAGCAGCTTAGATGGCGGGGGGGCCTCAGAGACCCAGTACTTC